This T cell receptor beta chain was profiled in a study of shared clonotypes between healthy human individuals. The CDR3 is 13 residues long. V was cut by 5 bases and J by 7 bases, with 11 bases left in between. CDR1 and CDR2 from the germline V gene are SGHAT and FQNNGV. Clones were sequenced by immunoSEQ multiplex PCR, and TCRdb holds only the in-frame ones, with some missing. This sample has about 1.4 million clones; roughly 96% occur once, and the top ten carry roughly 1.1%. This TCR came from a man aged 25 to 45 in good health. The chain combines TRBV11-2 with TRBJ1-4; no reliable D call. Input material: naive CD4+ T cells sorted from blood. This sample's subset: CD45RA+ positively selected. The CDR3 here is CASSPGPSEKLFF. CDR3 sequence (DNA): TGTGCCAGCAGCCCCGGCCCCTCTGAAAAACTGTTTTTT.